Below, 3 T cell receptor beta chains from the same sample are listed, as sequenced in a study of cytomegalovirus exposure and HLA in healthy donors. The PCR had 60 Vbeta and 13 Jbeta primers. Clones were read by immunoSEQ multiplex PCR, and TCRdb kept only the in-frame ones, dropping some. The data show 70,000 to 85,000 clones, roughly 65% seen once. The sample taken for sequencing was PBMCs. These receptors were collected from a male donor in good health and CMV-seropositive.

This clone came up a few times. V is TRBV28 and J is TRBJ1-5; TRBD1 is a possible D gene (5 bases). This CDR3 spans 15 amino acids. CDR1 and CDR2 from the germline V gene are MDHEN and SYDVKM. The germline V and J ends were trimmed by 3 bases and 0 bases, with 9 bases remaining between them. DNA of the CDR3: TGTGCCAGCAGTTTTACCGGGGGTAGCAATCAGCCCCAGCATTTT. This gives the protein CASSFTGGSNQPQHF.

The V gene is TRBV10-3, the J gene TRBJ2-7; possibly TRBD1 for D (6 bases). Germline V gene sequence: CDR1 ENHRY, CDR2 SYGVKD. V lost 9 bases and J 0 bases, leaving 12 bases between the germline ends. This CDR3 has 13 residues. As DNA, the CDR3 is TGTGCCATTGGACAGTCCAGCTCCTACGAGCAGTACTTC. It translates to CAIGQSSSYEQYF.

The chain's CDR3 is CATTSTENMNTEAFF. The CDR3 coding sequence is TGTGCCACCACATCGACGGAGAATATGAACACTGAAGCTTTCTTT. The chain combines TRBV10-3 with TRBJ1-1; D unclear. The V gene's germline CDR1 is ENHRY and CDR2 SYGVKD. V was trimmed by 10 bases and J by 0 bases, leaving 18 bases between them. The CDR3 covers 15 residues.